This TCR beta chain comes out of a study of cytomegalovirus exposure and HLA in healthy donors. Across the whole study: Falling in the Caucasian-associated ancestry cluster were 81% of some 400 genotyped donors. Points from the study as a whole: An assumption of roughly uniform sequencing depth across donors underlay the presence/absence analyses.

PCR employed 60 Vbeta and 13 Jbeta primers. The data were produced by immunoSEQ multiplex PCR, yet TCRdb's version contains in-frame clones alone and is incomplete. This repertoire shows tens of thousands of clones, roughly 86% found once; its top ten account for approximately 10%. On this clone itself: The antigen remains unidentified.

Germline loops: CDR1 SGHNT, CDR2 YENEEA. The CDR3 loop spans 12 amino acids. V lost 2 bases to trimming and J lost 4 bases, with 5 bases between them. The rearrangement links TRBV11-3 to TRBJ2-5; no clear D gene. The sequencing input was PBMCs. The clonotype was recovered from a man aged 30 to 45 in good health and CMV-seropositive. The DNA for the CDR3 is TGTGCCAGCAGCTTAAACGGAGAGACCCAGTACTTC. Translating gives CASSLNGETQYF.